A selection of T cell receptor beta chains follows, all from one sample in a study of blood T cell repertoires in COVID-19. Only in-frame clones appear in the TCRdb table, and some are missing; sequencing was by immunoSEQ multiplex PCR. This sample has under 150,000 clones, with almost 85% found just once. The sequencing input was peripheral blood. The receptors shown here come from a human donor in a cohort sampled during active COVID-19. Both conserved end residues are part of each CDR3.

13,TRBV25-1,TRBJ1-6,CASTPGQNSPLHF
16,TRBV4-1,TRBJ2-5,CASSPGTSGAQETQYF
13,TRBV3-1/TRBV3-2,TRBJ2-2,CASSRLDRVELFF
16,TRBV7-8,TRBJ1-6,CASSLGTGSRNSPLHF
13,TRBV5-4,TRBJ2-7,CASSLDSAYEQYF
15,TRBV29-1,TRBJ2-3,CSVGIRGGWTDTQYF
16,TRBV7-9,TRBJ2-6,CASSLEGGPGANVLTF
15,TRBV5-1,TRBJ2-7,CASSFGGPVPYEQYF
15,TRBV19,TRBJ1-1,CASSNGGRVNTEAFF
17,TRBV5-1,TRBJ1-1,CASSLGATGFRDTEAFF
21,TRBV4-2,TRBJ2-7,CASSLHHYGTSGGKSSYEQYF
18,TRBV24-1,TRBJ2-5,CATSETPGQGTMGETQYF
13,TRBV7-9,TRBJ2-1,CASSLMELNEQFF
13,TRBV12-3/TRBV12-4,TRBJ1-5,CASSLMRDQPQHF
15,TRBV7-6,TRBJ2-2,CASSLVRGNTGELFF
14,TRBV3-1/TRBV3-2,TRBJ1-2,CASRSLGQDYGYTF
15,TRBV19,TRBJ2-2,CASSRDRGPTGELFF
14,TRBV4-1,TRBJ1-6,CASSQTGGVSPLHF
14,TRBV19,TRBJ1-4,CASTNGPEGEKLFF
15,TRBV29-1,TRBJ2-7,CSVPRSGGASYEQYF
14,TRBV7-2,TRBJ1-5,CASSFPYSNQPQHF
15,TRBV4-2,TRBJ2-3,CASSQENQFTDTQYF
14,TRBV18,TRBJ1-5,CASSPMDRDQPQHF
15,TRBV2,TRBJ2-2,CASSPGQGVNGELFF
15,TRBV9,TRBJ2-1,CASSVGQGAYNEQFF
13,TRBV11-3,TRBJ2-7,CASSLEGGYEQYF
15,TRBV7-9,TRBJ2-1,CASRRASDSYNEQFF
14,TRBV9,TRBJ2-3,CASSAIQGLNTQYF
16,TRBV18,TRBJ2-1,CASSPPGGAVYNEQFF
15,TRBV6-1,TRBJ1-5,CASSEQGVDNQPQHF
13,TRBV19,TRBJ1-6,CASSYAGERSLHF
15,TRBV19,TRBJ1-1,CASSPRTGGNTEAFF
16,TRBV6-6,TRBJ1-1,CASRLGQGAMNTEAFF
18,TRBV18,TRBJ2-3,CASSPPGGGAVGTDTQYF
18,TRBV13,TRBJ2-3,CASSSLAGVTVSTDTQYF
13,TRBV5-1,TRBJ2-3,CASSDRLTDTQYF
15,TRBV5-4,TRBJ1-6,CASSGQGPSNSPLHF
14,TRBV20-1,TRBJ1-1,CSASPSRVNTEAFF
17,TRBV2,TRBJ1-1,CASSESRGRRLDTEAFF
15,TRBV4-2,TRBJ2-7,CASSLDRTSSYEQYF
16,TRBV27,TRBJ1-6,CASSLADSTYNSPLHF
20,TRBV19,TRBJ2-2,CASSIDLRGGLAVNTGELFF
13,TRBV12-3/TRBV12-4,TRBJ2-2,CASSLAVAGELFF
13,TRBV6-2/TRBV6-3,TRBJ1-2,CASSYSGGISDTF
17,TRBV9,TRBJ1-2,CASTPGGALLTNYGYTF
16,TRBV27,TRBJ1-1,CASSPRQGALLAEAFF
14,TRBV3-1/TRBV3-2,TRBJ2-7,CASSPWTEAYEQYF